Listed here is a single T cell receptor beta chain. The target antigen is unknown. The data stem from a study of cytomegalovirus exposure and HLA in healthy donors. CDR1 and CDR2 from the germline V gene are KGHSH and LQKENI. This CDR3 has 15 amino acids. Findings and caveats of the study: Rarity marked most TCR sequences, yet some public TCRs occurred in many donors. Cytomegalovirus status was reportedly diagnosed by the classifier with high specificity and sensitivity.

Vbeta (60) and Jbeta (13) primers were used in the PCR. Sequenced by immunoSEQ multiplex PCR; TCRdb stores in-frame clones only, minus some. The sample consists of over 130,000 clones, 70% to 80% of them appearing once. The receptor was derived from a man aged 50 or older in good health and CMV-seropositive. J is TRBJ2-5 and V is TRBV18, with 12 bases identical to TRBD1. The J call may not be correct, given that the DNA end is closer to TRBJ2-7. The sequenced sample consisted of PBMCs. The CDR3 sequence is CASSPQGTGGNEQYF. CDR3 coding DNA: TGTGCCAGCTCACCTCAAGGGACAGGGGGCAACGAGCAGTACTTC.